This section outlines one T cell receptor beta chain sequence together with its context. The data derive from a study of blood T cell repertoires in COVID-19. At the level of the study: Samples of COVID-19 (acute and convalescent) were obtained from the United States, Italy and Spain. PBMCs, B-cell-depleted T cells, or T cells were the source of the cDNA or gDNA that made up the material.

In the authors' workflow: Estimation of nucleated cell counts was performed using reference gene primer amplification. Profiling relied on immunoSEQ multiplex PCR, and the TCRdb table lists in-frame clones only, not all of them. V, J and clone size are taken as reported in that table, and D and trimming were inferred from the DNA itself. The sample carries fewer than 350,000 clones, about 86% recorded once. The sequence came from a woman aged 55-69 years with active or convalescent COVID-19. Sequencing was done on a sample of peripheral blood.

The CDR3 region has the DNA TGTGCCAGCAGCCGGGCAGGGGCTTCGTGGCAGCCGACCTACGAGCAGTACTTC. Amino acids: CASSRAGASWQPTYEQYF. The rearrangement uses TRBV5-6 and TRBJ2-7, with D perhaps matching TRBD1 (6 bases). V gave up 4 bases and J gave up 2 bases, with 25 bases separating them. CDR3 length: 18 amino acids. The germline gives CDR1 SGHDT, CDR2 YYEEEE.